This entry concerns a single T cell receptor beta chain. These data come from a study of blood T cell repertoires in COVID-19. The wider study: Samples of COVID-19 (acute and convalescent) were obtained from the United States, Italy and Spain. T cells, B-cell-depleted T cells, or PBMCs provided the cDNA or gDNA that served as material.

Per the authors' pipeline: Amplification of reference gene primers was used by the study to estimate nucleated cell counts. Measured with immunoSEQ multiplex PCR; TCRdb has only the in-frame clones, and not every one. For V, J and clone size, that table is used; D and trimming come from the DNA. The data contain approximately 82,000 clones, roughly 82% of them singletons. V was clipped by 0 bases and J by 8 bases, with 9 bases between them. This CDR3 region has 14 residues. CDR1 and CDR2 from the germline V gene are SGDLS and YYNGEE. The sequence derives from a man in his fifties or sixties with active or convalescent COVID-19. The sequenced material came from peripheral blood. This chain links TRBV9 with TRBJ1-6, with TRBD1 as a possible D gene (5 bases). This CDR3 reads CASSVVGEDSPLHF. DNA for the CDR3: TGTGCCAGCAGCGTAGTGGGGGAGGATTCACCCCTCCACTTT. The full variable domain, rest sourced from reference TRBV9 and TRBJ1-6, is DSGVTQTPKHLITATGQRVTLRCSPRSGDLSVYWYQQSLDQGLQFLIQYYNGEERAKGNILERFSAQQFPDLHSELNLSSLELGDSALYFCASSVVGEDSPLHFGNGTRLTVT.